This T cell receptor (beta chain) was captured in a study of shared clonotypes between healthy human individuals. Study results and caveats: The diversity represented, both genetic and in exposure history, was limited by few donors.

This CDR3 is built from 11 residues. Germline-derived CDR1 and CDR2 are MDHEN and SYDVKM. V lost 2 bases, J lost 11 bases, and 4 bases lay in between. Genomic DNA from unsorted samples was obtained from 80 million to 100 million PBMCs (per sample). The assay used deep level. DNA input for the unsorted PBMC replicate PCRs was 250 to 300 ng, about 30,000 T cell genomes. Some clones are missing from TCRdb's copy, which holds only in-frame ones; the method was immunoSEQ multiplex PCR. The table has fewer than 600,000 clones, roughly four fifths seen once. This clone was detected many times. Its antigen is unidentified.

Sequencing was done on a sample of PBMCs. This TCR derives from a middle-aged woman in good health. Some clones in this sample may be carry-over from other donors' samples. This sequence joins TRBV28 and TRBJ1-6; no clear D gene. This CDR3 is CASSLGAPLHF. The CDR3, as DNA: TGTGCCAGCAGTTTAGGGGCACCCCTCCACTTT.